These 32 T cell receptor beta chains share one sample of origin, sequenced in a study of regulatory T cells in long-lasting Graves disease. Time point in this sample: newly diagnosed GD, antithyroid drugs for less than 3 months. PBMCs were the source of the RNA used for TCR sequencing. Researchers made TCR beta libraries by using iRepertoire HTBI primers and running Arm-PCR on CDR3 regions. MiXCR was run by TCRdb on the multiplex PCR reads, yielding one entry per CDR3 protein. The sample yields about 560,000 distinct CDR3 sequences, more than 15% seen once. The same sample was also studied in work on T cells in Graves' hyperthyroidism and ophthalmopathy.

The specimen comprised peripheral blood mononuclear cells (PBMCs), sampled at new diagnosis, from a patient treated with antithyroid drugs. Every receptor here comes from a man between 18 and 35 years old with Graves disease.

A word on this clonotype: Relative to the germline gene, one junction end is altered; a read error may explain this. This chain links TRBV12-3 or TRBV12-4 with TRBJ1-1; D uncertain. This CDR3 has 8 amino acids. CDR3 loop: CASSCGVF. CDR3 DNA sequence: TGTGCCAGCAGTTGCGGGGTATTT.

The chain is built from TRBV20-1 and TRBJ1-6, with a tentative D call TRBD1 (5 bases). V dropped 0 bases and J dropped 7 bases, with 13 bases sitting between them. Germline CDR1 and CDR2: DFQATT and SNEGSKA (reference sequence). The CDR3 contains 15 residues. The CDR3 DNA reads TGCAGTGCTAGAGACGGGAGCGGGGCGAATTCACCCCTCCACTTT. Translating gives CSARDGSGANSPLHF.

There are a few counts of this clonotype. The gene calls are TRBV7-9 and TRBJ2-1; 9 bases map to TRBD2. This CDR3 spans 16 amino acids. Losses at the gene ends were 5 bases for V and 5 bases for J; bases not matched to a gene: 10. Germline CDR1 SEHNR, CDR2 FQNEAQ (reference sequence). The CDR3 coding sequence is TGTGCCAGCAGCCGGGCTCTAGCGGGGTTTAACAATGAGCAGTTCTTC. Its protein is CASSRALAGFNNEQFF.

This clonotype appeared many times. V usage is TRBV20-1 and J usage is TRBJ2-3; unclear D gene. Between the trimmed V and J ends, which lost 4 bases and 0 bases, there was a span of 5 bases. CDR1 is DFQATT and CDR2 is SNEGSKA in the germline V gene (reference sequence). This CDR3 has 12 residues. CDR3 nucleotide sequence: TGCAGTGCTACCGTAAGCACAGATACGCAGTATTTT. Protein: CSATVSTDTQYF.

The chain employs TRBV7-2 and TRBJ1-4, with 7 bases aligning to TRBD1. Germline V gene lookup returns CDR1 SGHTA and CDR2 FQGNSA. With V trimmed by 1 base and J by 7 bases, 3 bases remained unmatched. The CDR3 is made up of 14 amino acids. This CDR3 is CASSLEGQSEKLFF. DNA of the CDR3: TGTGCCAGCAGCTTAGAGGGACAGTCTGAAAAACTGTTTTTT.

This clonotype occurred a few times. This chain links TRBV4-1 with TRBJ1-1; unclear D gene. CDR1 MGHRA and CDR2 YSYEKL come from the germline V gene. The ends were cut back, 5 bases at V and 2 bases at J, with 15 bases in the middle. The CDR3 is 15 amino acids. CDR3 residues: CASSALGVSNTEAFF. The DNA for the CDR3 is TGCGCCAGCAGCGCCCTCGGGGTAAGCAACACTGAAGCTTTCTTT.

With regard to this clonotype: Being one base from a much bigger clone, this may be a read error. V and J are TRBV9 and TRBJ2-7; weak D call: TRBD2 (6 bases). There are 14 residues in the CDR3. Per the germline V gene, CDR1 is SGDLS and CDR2 is YYNGEE. Between the trimmed V and J ends, which lost 4 bases and 5 bases, there was a span of 16 bases. The CDR3 spells CASSPHRLGDEQYF. In nucleotides, the CDR3 is TGTGCCAGCAGCCCACACCGACTAGGAGACGAGCAGTACTTC.

This clonotype was picked up many times. The chain joins TRBV20-1 to TRBJ2-3; 9 bases align to TRBD1. Germline lookup yields CDR1 DFQATT and CDR2 SNEGSKA (reference sequence). CDR3 length: 16 residues. The V gene end was trimmed by 5 bases and the J gene end by 2 bases; junction bases not matched to a gene: 11. CDR3 region: CSAPRVTGGVTDTQYF. The DNA of the CDR3 is TGCAGTGCTCCTCGGGTGACAGGGGGTGTCACAGATACGCAGTATTTT.

This clonotype has a handful of counts. For the CDR3, the DNA is TGTGCCAGCAGCTTAGAAGCGGGAGGGACCTACGAGCAGTACTTC. Protein product: CASSLEAGGTYEQYF. V is TRBV7-6 and J is TRBJ2-7; 10 nucleotides line up with TRBD2. The germline V gene has CDR1 SGHVS and CDR2 FNYEAQ. This CDR3 comprises 15 residues. Trimming removed 1 base from V and 2 bases from J; junction bases left unmatched: 2.

This clonotype was recorded a few times. The gene calls are TRBV9 and TRBJ2-5, with D possibly being TRBD1 (6 bases). Deletions cut 4 bases from V and 2 bases from J, with 12 bases between. The CDR3 length is 14 residues. Germline CDR1 reads SGDLS; CDR2 reads YYNGEE. The DNA for the CDR3 is TGTGCCAGCAGCTCGGGGACAAGACAAGAGACCCAGTACTTC. It yields the protein CASSSGTRQETQYF.

This clonotype occurred many times. The rearrangement joins TRBV5-1 to TRBJ2-1; 11 bases match TRBD2. With 4 bases clipped from V and 5 bases from J, the junction kept 5 bases outside the gene matches. Germline-derived CDR1 and CDR2 are SGHRS and YFSETQ. The CDR3 sequence is 15 residues long. The CDR3 loop is CASSDPGLADNEQFF. CDR3 DNA sequence: TGCGCCAGCAGCGATCCGGGACTAGCGGACAATGAGCAGTTCTTC.

This clonotype was observed many times. The rearrangement uses TRBV28 and TRBJ2-7; TRBD1 matches 8 bases. The junction had 5 bases not matched to a gene; V was cut back by 8 bases and J by 2 bases. Germline CDR1 is MDHEN and CDR2 is SYDVKM. The CDR3 runs 13 residues. The CDR3 here is CASLDRVTYEQYF. CDR3 nucleotide sequence: TGTGCCAGCCTGGACAGGGTCACCTACGAGCAGTACTTC.

This clonotype appeared once. A clone one base away is much larger, so this may be a read error. This likely comes from a read error, as the CDR3 has no conserved phenylalanine or tryptophan at its end. The CDR3 DNA reads TGTGCCAGCAGTTTATTGCGGAACACTGAAGCTTTCGTT. As protein: CASSLLRNTEAFV. This chain connects TRBV6-5 to TRBJ1-1; D unresolved. The CDR3 has 13 residues. The germline V gene encodes CDR1 MNHEY and CDR2 SVGAGI. Trimming removed 4 bases at V and 1 base at J, with 7 bases between.

The chain uses TRBV4-1 and TRBJ1-2; D remains unclear. The germline gives CDR1 MGHRA, CDR2 YSYEKL. V was trimmed by 1 base and J by 7 bases, leaving 13 bases between them. The CDR3 spans 14 residues. The CDR3 sequence is CASSQVQREGGYTF. The CDR3 DNA is TGCGCCAGCAGCCAAGTACAGCGAGAGGGTGGCTACACCTTC.

The table lists this clonotype with many counts. The genes are TRBV27 and TRBJ2-7; D is possibly TRBD1 (6 bases). The CDR3 sequence is 13 residues long. The V and J ends lost 6 bases and 1 base respectively, with 10 bases between them. Germline V CDR1 and CDR2: MNHEY, SMNVEV (reference sequence). The CDR3 protein is CASSYRVSYEQYF. The CDR3 DNA reads as TGTGCCAGCAGCTACAGGGTTTCCTACGAGCAGTACTTC.

This clonotype was picked up many times. The chain joins TRBV2 to TRBJ1-1; D remains unclear. Trimming pared 5 bases from V and 0 bases from J, leaving 7 bases between. Germline assignment: CDR1 SNHLY and CDR2 FYNNEI. This CDR3 has 13 residues. CDR3 DNA sequence: TGTGCCAGCAGTAAGGGAATGAACACTGAAGCTTTCTTT. It codes for CASSKGMNTEAFF.

This clonotype was observed at least ten times. The CDR3 region has the DNA TGTGCCAGCAGTTTTCCCGATGGGTCCTCCTACGAGCAGTACTTC. Translation gives CASSFPDGSSYEQYF. The chain uses TRBV28 and TRBJ2-7; D unresolved. Germline CDR1 MDHEN, CDR2 SYDVKM. The CDR3 covers 15 residues. V shed 3 bases and J shed 0 bases, with 12 bases lying between them.

With respect to this clonotype: This may be a read error: a much more frequent sequence differs by one nucleotide. This rearrangement joins TRBV7-9 to TRBJ2-1, with D possibly being TRBD1 (5 bases). Germline assignment: CDR1 SEHNR and CDR2 FQNEAQ (reference sequence). This CDR3 is built from 14 residues. CDR3 DNA sequence: TGTGGCAGCAGCTCAGGGTTGTCCTACAATGAGCAGTTCTTC. Protein product: CGSSSGLSYNEQFF.

This clonotype was counted many times. This sequence joins TRBV7-9 and TRBJ2-7; possibly TRBD1 for D (6 bases). The CDR3 totals 17 residues. Looked up from germline, CDR1 is SEHNR and CDR2 is FQNEAQ (reference sequence). V lost 7 bases and J 4 bases, leaving 26 bases between the germline ends. CDR3 amino acids: CASTSSDVGQGLYEQYF. Written as DNA, the CDR3 is TGTGCCAGCACCTCGTCTGACGTGGGGCAGGGGCTATACGAGCAGTACTTC.

V usage is TRBV5-6 and J usage is TRBJ1-2, with unresolved D. The CDR3 is 14 residues long. Germline-derived CDR1 and CDR2 are SGHDT and YYEEEE. The ends were cut back, 2 bases at V and 3 bases at J, with 11 bases in the middle. CDR3 in amino acids: CASSFSGADYGYTF. The DNA for the CDR3 is TGTGCCAGCAGCTTCTCGGGAGCCGACTATGGCTACACCTTC.

The rearrangement joins TRBV7-9 to TRBJ2-7, with D tentatively TRBD1 or TRBD2 (5 bases each). CDR1 and CDR2 from the germline V gene are SEHNR and FQNEAQ (reference sequence). The CDR3 is 14 amino acids. V lost 5 bases and J lost 5, with 16 bases in between. DNA of the CDR3: TGTGCCAGCAGCCCAGATTTCAGGGAGAACGAGCAGTACTTC. Translating gives CASSPDFRENEQYF. The entire variable domain, with the rest obtained from reference TRBV7-9 and TRBJ2-7, is as follows: DTGVSQNPRHKITKRGQNVTFRCDPISEHNRLYWYRQTLGQGPEFLTYFQNEAQLEKSRLLSDRFSAERPKGSFSTLEIQRTEQGDSAMYLCASSPDFRENEQYFGPGTRLTVT.

The rearrangement uses TRBV15 and TRBJ2-7, with D uncertain. Germline values: CDR1 LNHNV, CDR2 YYDKDF (reference sequence). Trimming removed 0 bases at V and 3 bases at J, with 6 bases between. The CDR3 runs to 13 residues. CDR3 bases: TGTGCCACCAGCAGAGATACGGGCTACGAGCAGTACTTC. It codes for CATSRDTGYEQYF.

In the case of this clonotype: With a far larger clone one base away, a read error is the likely cause. The chain uses TRBV7-2 and TRBJ2-1, with D maybe TRBD2 (6 bases). The CDR3 is made up of 12 amino acids. Germline V CDR1 and CDR2: SGHTA, FQGNSA. The CDR3 DNA reads as TGTGCCAGCAGCCCGCGGGGAAATGGGCAGTTCTTC. Encoded protein: CASSPRGNGQFF.

This clonotype was counted between two and nine times. V is TRBV19 and J is TRBJ2-7, with TRBD2 identical over 7 bases. Germline V lookup: CDR1 LNHDA, CDR2 SQIVND (reference sequence). There are 15 residues in the CDR3. V lost 4 bases to trimming and J lost 0 bases; unmatched junction nucleotides: 6. CDR3 sequence: CASSNKREGSYEQYF. In nucleotides, the CDR3 is TGTGCCAGTAGTAATAAGCGGGAAGGCTCCTACGAGCAGTACTTC.

This clonotype was seen at least ten times. The CDR3 loop reads CASSLLHVQGRSYEQYF. DNA for the CDR3: TGTGCCAGCAGTTTATTACACGTCCAGGGTAGGTCCTACGAGCAGTACTTC. The J gene is TRBJ2-7, the V gene TRBV27; D possibly corresponds to TRBD1 (5 bases). Germline CDR1 is MNHEY and CDR2 is SMNVEV (reference sequence). CDR3 size: 17 residues. Trimming shortened V by 1 base and J by 1 base, and 17 bases separated the two germline ends.

This clonotype came up a few times. The gene calls are TRBV12-3 or TRBV12-4 and TRBJ2-6, with D possibly matching TRBD1 (6 bases). This CDR3 has 18 amino acids. V lost 1 base and J 4 bases, leaving 17 bases between the germline ends. The CDR3 protein is CASSLGQARGSGANVLTF. DNA for the CDR3: TGTGCCAGCAGTTTAGGTCAGGCCAGGGGTAGCGGGGCCAACGTCCTGACTTTC.

This clonotype was observed many times. The CDR3 DNA sequence: TGCGCCAGCAAGTGGGTGCGGCCAGCAATGAACACTGAAGCTTTCTTT. As protein: CASKWVRPAMNTEAFF. The chain combines TRBV10-1 with TRBJ1-1; no firm D call. The CDR3 is 16 residues long. Germline V gene sequence: CDR1 WNHNN, CDR2 SYGVQD (reference sequence). Deletions cut 7 bases from V and 0 bases from J, with 18 bases between.

This clonotype was seen more than once but under ten times. The V call is TRBV7-2, the J call TRBJ2-7; 15 bases fit TRBD2. J was trimmed by 4 bases and V by 2 bases; bases with no gene match: 3. Per germline, CDR1 SGHTA and CDR2 FQGNSA. This CDR3 contains 16 residues. The DNA of the CDR3 is TGTGCCAGCAGCTTACTGGGACTAGCGGGGGGATACGAGCAGTACTTC. Its translation is CASSLLGLAGGYEQYF.

This clonotype was seen a handful of times. The chain carries TRBV28 and TRBJ2-2, with D possibly TRBD1 on 6 matching bases. Germline assignment: CDR1 MDHEN and CDR2 SYDVKM. Trimming removed 3 bases from V and 5 bases from J, with 10 bases in between. This CDR3 region has 14 residues. CDR3 sequence reads: CASSFRGGTGELFF. The CDR3 nucleotides read TGTGCCAGCAGTTTCAGGGGTGGTACCGGGGAGCTGTTTTTT.

This chain uses TRBV27 with TRBJ1-1; TRBD1 aligns across 9 bases. J gave up 11 bases and V 3 bases, and 10 bases lay outside the gene matches. Per germline, CDR1 MNHEY and CDR2 SMNVEV (reference sequence). The CDR3 runs to 14 residues. The CDR3 region is CASSFTGTGSGAFF. The CDR3 nucleotides are TGTGCCAGCAGTTTCACCGGGACAGGGTCGGGCGCTTTCTTT.

The chain has TRBV7-9 and TRBJ1-3; D gene ambiguous. V dropped 7 bases and J dropped 4 bases, with 14 bases sitting between them. The CDR3 length is 14 residues. Looked up from germline, CDR1 is SEHNR and CDR2 is FQNEAQ (reference sequence). CDR3 region: CASTTTSGGNTIYF. DNA of the CDR3: TGTGCCAGCACCACCACGAGCGGCGGAAACACCATATATTTT.

V usage is TRBV7-3 and J usage is TRBJ2-7, with D maybe TRBD2 (6 bases). Trimming removed 2 bases at V and 2 bases at J, with 22 bases between. This CDR3 is 18 amino acids long. Germline V gene sequence: CDR1 SGHTA, CDR2 FQGTGA. The CDR3 loop reads CASSLRRLTSGGAYEQYF. DNA for the CDR3: TGTGCCAGCAGCTTACGGCGGTTGACTTCCGGCGGGGCCTACGAGCAGTACTTC. Supplemented by reference TRBV7-3 and TRBJ2-7, the full variable domain reads GAGVSQTPSNKVTEKGKYVELRCDPISGHTALYWYRQSLGQGPEFLIYFQGTGAADDSGLPNDRFFAVRPEGSVSTLKIQRTERGDSAVYLCASSLRRLTSGGAYEQYFGPGTRLTVT.